These 19 T cell receptor beta chains originate from one sample sequenced in a study of T cells in Graves' hyperthyroidism and ophthalmopathy. It was RNA transcripts that yielded the amplified TCR beta CDR3 regions. First-round RT-PCR of the TCR CDR3 relied on the HTBI primer set. TCRdb ran MiXCR on the multiplex PCR reads and lists one entry per CDR3 protein. The sample consists of hundreds of thousands of distinct CDR3 sequences, around 20% of them appearing once. Specimen: blood. The origin of the receptors is a man aged 25-40 years with Graves' ophthalmopathy.

The count of this clonotype is one. Since the CDR3 does not end with the conserved phenylalanine or tryptophan, this likely comes from a read error. The chain carries TRBV10-2 and TRBJ2-2; D is perhaps TRBD2 (5 bases). Deletions cut 8 bases from V and 6 bases from J, with 13 bases between. Germline V gene sequence: CDR1 WSHSY, CDR2 SAAADI. The CDR3 consists of 13 residues. For the CDR3, the DNA is TGCGCCAGCCGACTACAGCTATCCGGGGAGCTGTTTCTT. It is translated as CASRLQLSGELFL.

This clonotype has only a few counts. This rearrangement joins TRBV24-1 to TRBJ2-7; maybe TRBD1 (6 bases). The germline CDR1 and CDR2 sequences are KGHDR and SFDVKD. V shed 9 bases and J shed 1 base, with 21 bases lying between them. CDR3 length: 16 amino acids. DNA for the CDR3: TGTGCCACCCACCGTCCTACAGGGAAAGGGTCCTACGAGCAGTACTTC. Amino acids: CATHRPTGKGSYEQYF.

This clonotype has a handful of counts. The chain couples TRBV7-9 to TRBJ2-1, with D tentatively TRBD1 (8 bases). The CDR3 spans 14 residues. Germline CDR1 and CDR2: SEHNR and FQNEAQ (reference sequence). Trimming removed 11 bases at V and 4 bases at J, with 18 bases between. The CDR3 sequence: CAAGGGSGYNEQFF. The CDR3 DNA reads TGTGCCGCAGGGGGCGGGAGTGGGTACAATGAGCAGTTCTTC.

This clonotype was observed a handful of times. The chain is built from TRBV29-1 and TRBJ2-3; D may be TRBD1 (5 bases). CDR1 is SQVTM and CDR2 is ANQGSEA in the germline V gene. Trimming pared 6 bases from V and 4 bases from J, leaving 11 bases between. The CDR3 loop spans 12 amino acids. This CDR3 is CSVPTRADTQYF. The CDR3 bases are TGCAGCGTCCCGACCAGGGCAGATACGCAGTATTTT.

This clonotype was recorded a few times. This chain uses TRBV30 with TRBJ2-7, with D maybe TRBD2 (6 bases). Germline CDR1 GTSNPN, CDR2 SVGIG (reference sequence). This CDR3 region has 13 residues. V was pared by 0 bases and J by 6 bases, with 12 bases between. For the CDR3, the DNA is TGTGCCTGGAGTGTACTCTCCGGGAGCGAGCAGTACTTC. It yields the protein CAWSVLSGSEQYF. Looking up the rest from reference TRBV30 and TRBJ2-7 gives the full variable domain: SQTIHQWPATLVQPVGSPLSLECTVEGTSNPNLYWYRQAAGRGLQLLFYSVGIGQISSEVPQNLSASRPQDRQFILSSKKLLLSDSGFYLCAWSVLSGSEQYFGPGTRLTVT.

The rearrangement links TRBV7-6 to TRBJ2-1; the match to TRBD2 covers 8 bases. V was clipped by 1 base and J by 7 bases; unmatched bases: 9. The CDR3 is made up of 16 amino acids. Germline CDR1 SGHVS, CDR2 FNYEAQ. CDR3 sequence: CASSLDRAGVINEQFF. The CDR3 region has the DNA TGTGCCAGCAGCTTAGATCGAGCGGGAGTGATTAATGAGCAGTTCTTC.

V and J are TRBV28 and TRBJ1-3; D is undetermined. Trimming took 5 bases from V and 3 from J, leaving 17 bases between them. Germline V CDR1 and CDR2: MDHEN, SYDVKM. The CDR3 is 16 residues long. The CDR3 protein is CASSPPRQTSGNTIYF. CDR3 in DNA: TGTGCCAGCAGTCCCCCCCGGCAGACGAGTGGAAACACCATATATTTT. The full variable domain, completed using reference TRBV28 and TRBJ1-3, is DVKVTQSSRYLVKRTGEKVFLECVQDMDHENMFWYRQDPGLGLRLIYFSYDVKMKEKGDIPEGYSVSREKKERFSLILESASTNQTSMYLCASSPPRQTSGNTIYFGEGSWLTVV.

This clonotype was observed at least ten times. The chain combines TRBV2 with TRBJ1-2, with D possibly TRBD1 on 5 matching bases. The V end was cut by 7 bases, the J end by 0 bases, with 15 bases between. The germline V gene has CDR1 SNHLY and CDR2 FYNNEI. The CDR3 has 15 residues. The CDR3 is CASMGVTKANYGYTF. CDR3 coding DNA: TGTGCCAGCATGGGGGTGACAAAAGCTAACTATGGCTACACCTTC.

This clonotype was picked up a small number of times. In nucleotides, the CDR3 is TGTGCCAGCAGTGAAGAGTCAACGGGGGGTGGCTACACCTTC. Amino acid sequence: CASSEESTGGGYTF. This rearrangement joins TRBV2 to TRBJ1-2; D perhaps matches TRBD1 (5 bases). Trimming left V 1 base short and J 7 bases short, with 13 bases between. The CDR3 sequence is 14 residues long. Germline lookup yields CDR1 SNHLY and CDR2 FYNNEI.

This clonotype was seen ten or more times. The genes are TRBV7-2 and TRBJ2-1; tentatively, D is TRBD2 (5 bases). The length of the CDR3 is 15 residues. From germline, CDR1 is SGHTA and CDR2 FQGNSA. Trimming removed 5 bases from V and 2 bases from J, with 13 bases in between. The CDR3 DNA follows: TGTGCCAGCAGCCCCACAGCCGGGGCCTACAATGAGCAGTTCTTC. Translated, it gives CASSPTAGAYNEQFF. Complete variable domain (other parts from reference TRBV7-2 and TRBJ2-1): GAGVSQSPSNKVTEKGKDVELRCDPISGHTALYWYRQSLGQGLEFLIYFQGNSAPDKSGLPSDRFSAERTGGSVSTLTIQRTQQEDSAVYLCASSPTAGAYNEQFFGPGTRLTVL.

This clonotype has a handful of counts. The chain combines TRBV27 with TRBJ2-3; D is uncertain. The CDR3 runs to 14 residues. Trimming cost V 2 bases and J 5 bases, with 11 bases left between them. Germline CDR1 is MNHEY and CDR2 is SMNVEV (reference sequence). CDR3 amino acids: CASSLSQVRDTQYF. The DNA for the CDR3 is TGTGCCAGCAGTTTAAGTCAGGTCCGAGATACGCAGTATTTT.

This clonotype was detected ten times or more. This chain connects TRBV2 to TRBJ1-2, with D maybe TRBD1 (6 bases). The CDR3 has 13 amino acids. Germline V CDR1 and CDR2: SNHLY, FYNNEI. V dropped 4 bases and J dropped 8 bases, with 14 bases sitting between them. The CDR3 coding sequence is TGTGCCAGCAGTGTTAGGGGGAATGGAGGCTACACCTTC. Its translation: CASSVRGNGGYTF.

This clonotype was found many times. This chain connects TRBV28 to TRBJ2-1, with 10 bases fitting TRBD2. With 5 bases clipped from V and 8 bases from J, the junction kept 9 bases outside the gene matches. Germline CDR1 reads MDHEN; CDR2 reads SYDVKM. There are 15 residues in the CDR3. This CDR3 reads CASSPSGRAHDEQFF. The CDR3 region has the DNA TGTGCCAGCAGTCCCAGCGGGAGGGCCCACGATGAGCAGTTCTTC.

With regard to this clonotype: One base away lies a much larger clone, so this may be a sequencing read error. The rearrangement uses TRBV6-1 and TRBJ2-7; D gene uncertain. CDR3 size: 12 residues. The germline gives CDR1 MNHNS, CDR2 SASEGT. Trimming pared 8 bases from V and 6 bases from J, leaving 14 bases between. The CDR3 is CASGPDDSEQYF. CDR3 DNA: TGTGCCAGCGGACCCGATGATAGCGAGCAGTACTTC.

CDR3 sequence: CASRTAEAGYTF. CDR3 coding DNA: TGTGCCAGCAGAACCGCCGAGGCGGGCTACACCTTC. The rearrangement links TRBV7-9 to TRBJ1-2; D unclear. The CDR3 loop spans 12 amino acids. V dropped 6 bases and J dropped 8 bases, with 13 bases sitting between them. CDR1 SEHNR and CDR2 FQNEAQ come from the germline V gene (reference sequence).

In its sample, this clonotype was seen once. This chain uses TRBV11-2 with TRBJ2-7, with 7 nucleotides matching TRBD2. The V segment lost 2 bases and the J segment 1 base; nucleotides outside the gene matches: 5. CDR3 length: 15 residues. Germline V gives CDR1 SGHAT, CDR2 FQNNGV. CDR3 in amino acids: CASSLRAGPSYEQYF. For the CDR3, the DNA is TGTGCCAGCAGCTTACGAGCGGGACCATCCTACGAGCAGTACTTC.

This clonotype came up a few times. The V call is TRBV30, the J call TRBJ2-3, with D unclear. The CDR3 runs to 13 residues. Looked up from germline, CDR1 is GTSNPN and CDR2 is SVGIG (reference sequence). Trimming removed 1 base at V and 4 bases at J, with 9 bases between. Here the CDR3 DNA reads TGTGCCTGGAGTGGGCGAGCCCCAGATACGCAGTATTTT. Encoded protein: CAWSGRAPDTQYF.

The J gene is TRBJ2-7, the V gene TRBV18, with 8 bases that match TRBD2. There are 15 residues in the CDR3. J gave up 4 bases and V 3 bases, and 8 bases lay outside the gene matches. Germline V CDR1 and CDR2: KGHSH, LQKENI. CDR3 protein: CASSPKGLAGYEQYF. CDR3 DNA sequence: TGTGCCAGCTCACCTAAAGGACTAGCTGGTTACGAGCAGTACTTC.

Many counts were recorded for this clonotype. The chain combines TRBV30 with TRBJ1-1, with D hard to call. The CDR3 consists of 12 residues. V lost 5 bases to trimming and J lost 5 bases, with 12 bases between them. Germline V gives CDR1 GTSNPN, CDR2 SVGIG (reference sequence). CDR3 nucleotide sequence: TGTGCCTGGGTCGGGGTAGGGACTGAAGCTTTCTTT. Translated, it gives CAWVGVGTEAFF.